The next 10 T cell receptor beta chains were all read from a single sample in a study of response to subunit inactivated influenza vaccine. TCRdb independently ran MiXCR on the RT-PCR reads; one entry per CDR3 protein. This sample has some 640,000 distinct CDR3 sequences, with about 15% found just once. Sequencing used PBMCs from blood, obtained around 15 days before vaccination. Source of these receptors: a middle-aged man who received an inactivated influenza vaccine.

The V gene is TRBV6-1, the J gene TRBJ2-1, with a weak D call TRBD1 (7 bases). The CDR3 loop spans 14 amino acids. Deletions cut 6 bases from V and 3 bases from J, with 12 bases between. Germline-derived CDR1 and CDR2 are MNHNS and SASEGT. The CDR3 DNA reads as TGTGCCAGCAGAGGGCGGGACAGCTACAATGAGCAGTTCTTC. This codes for CASRGRDSYNEQFF.

This clonotype has a handful of counts. This chain uses TRBV5-1 with TRBJ1-1; D gene ambiguous. V dropped 7 bases and J dropped 4 bases, with 14 bases sitting between them. The CDR3 is 13 residues long. Germline-derived CDR1 and CDR2 are SGHRS and YFSETQ. The CDR3 spells CASGDRSSTEAFF. The CDR3 DNA reads TGCGCCAGCGGAGATCGGTCGAGCACTGAAGCTTTCTTT.

This clonotype was picked up many times. The chain recombines TRBV7-9 with TRBJ2-7; no clear D gene. Germline CDR1 reads SEHNR; CDR2 reads FQNEAQ (reference sequence). The V end lost 5 bases, the J end lost 3 bases, and 11 bases lay between the germline ends. This CDR3 has 13 residues. The CDR3 spells CASSPPNFYEQYF. CDR3 sequence (DNA): TGTGCCAGCAGCCCCCCTAACTTCTACGAGCAGTACTTC.

The sample holds a few counts of this clonotype. The gene calls are TRBV20-1 and TRBJ2-1, with D tentatively TRBD1 or TRBD2 (5 bases each). The V and J ends lost 2 bases and 10 bases respectively, with 18 bases between them. The germline V gene encodes CDR1 DFQATT and CDR2 SNEGSKA (reference sequence). CDR3 size: 14 residues. The CDR3 region is CSARYSYGAREQFF. In DNA form, the CDR3 reads TGCAGTGCTAGATACTCCTACGGGGCCAGGGAGCAGTTCTTC.

This clonotype was picked up many times. The gene calls are TRBV4-3 and TRBJ2-3; TRBD2 aligns across 12 bases. The CDR3 length is 17 residues. The V and J ends lost 2 bases and 2 bases, in that order; junction bases with no gene match: 5. Germline-derived CDR1 and CDR2 are LGHNA and YSLEER. In DNA form, the CDR3 reads TGCGCCAGCAGCCAACGGACTAGCGGGGACTACACAGATACGCAGTATTTT. Its translation: CASSQRTSGDYTDTQYF.

The chain carries TRBV6-2 or TRBV6-3 and TRBJ2-2, with D hard to call. The CDR3 covers 14 residues. Germline assignment: CDR1 MNHEY and CDR2 SVGEGT. V shed 6 bases and J shed 6 bases, with 14 bases lying between them. Here the CDR3 reads CASSLPSPAGELFF. CDR3 coding DNA: TGTGCCAGCAGCCTACCCTCGCCCGCCGGGGAGCTGTTTTTT.

This clonotype was found a few times. This sequence joins TRBV28 and TRBJ2-3, with a possible D match to TRBD2 (6 bases). V was clipped by 2 bases and J by 1 base, with 22 bases between them. Per the germline V gene, CDR1 is MDHEN and CDR2 is SYDVKM. This CDR3 is built from 19 residues. The CDR3 is CASSLRARDAGWGTDTQYF. CDR3 DNA: TGTGCCAGCAGTTTAAGAGCGCGGGACGCCGGATGGGGCACAGATACGCAGTATTTT.

Worth noting for this clonotype: A much larger clone differs by one base, so this may be a read error. The chain joins TRBV7-9 to TRBJ2-1; D may be TRBD2 (5 bases). V lost 5 bases and J lost 3, with 14 bases in between. This CDR3 comprises 15 residues. Per the germline V gene, CDR1 is SEHNR and CDR2 is FQNEAQ (reference sequence). The CDR3 DNA follows: TGTGCCAGCAGCCCCGCCAGCGGAGACTACAATGAGCAGTTCTTC. It translates to CASSPASGDYNEQFF.

This clonotype came up a few times. This chain uses TRBV7-6 with TRBJ2-2, with 13 bases fitting TRBD2. The CDR3 consists of 17 residues. Germline-derived CDR1 and CDR2 are SGHVS and FNYEAQ. V gave up 5 bases and J gave up 2 bases; unmatched junction bases: 5. The CDR3 region is CASSQLAGGGNTGELFF. The CDR3 DNA reads TGTGCCAGCAGCCAACTAGCGGGAGGGGGAAACACCGGGGAGCTGTTTTTT.

This clonotype was recorded a few times. V is TRBV25-1 and J is TRBJ2-7, with TRBD2 identical over 7 bases. V dropped 1 base and J dropped 2; count of bases not matched to a gene: 8. There are 16 residues in the CDR3. Germline V CDR1 and CDR2: MGHDK, SYGVNS. CDR3 DNA sequence: TGTGCCAGCAGTGAATTGGGGGGGAATTCGGCCTACGAGCAGTACTTC. Its translation: CASSELGGNSAYEQYF.